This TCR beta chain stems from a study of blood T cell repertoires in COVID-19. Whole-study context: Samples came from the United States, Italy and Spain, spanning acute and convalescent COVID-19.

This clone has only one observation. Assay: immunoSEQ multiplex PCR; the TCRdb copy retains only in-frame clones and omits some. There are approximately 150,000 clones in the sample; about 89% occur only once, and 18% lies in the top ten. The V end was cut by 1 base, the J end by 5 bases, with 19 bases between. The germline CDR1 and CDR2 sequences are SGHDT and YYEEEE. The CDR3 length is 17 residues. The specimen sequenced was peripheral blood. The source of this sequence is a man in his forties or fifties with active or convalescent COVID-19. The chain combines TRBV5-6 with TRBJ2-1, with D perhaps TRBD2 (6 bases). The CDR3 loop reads CASSLHRNAGINNEQFF. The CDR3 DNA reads TGTGCCAGCAGCTTGCACCGCAACGCGGGGATTAACAATGAGCAGTTCTTC.